This TCR beta chain was captured in a study of glioma-infiltrating T cells after dendritic cell vaccination. About the research overall: The vaccine used monocyte-derived dendritic cells pulsed overnight with autologous tumor lysate. Three intradermal dendritic cell vaccine injections were given every two weeks. Overall study findings and caveats: Estimated pretreatment TIL content predicted outcome after dendritic cell vaccination.

In the case of this clone: The antigen remains undetermined.

Described time point: after dendritic cell vaccination, including at tumor progression/relapse. The length of the CDR3 is 14 residues. The germline V and J ends were trimmed by 4 bases and 5 bases, with 15 bases remaining between them. Germline CDR1 SGHNT, CDR2 YYREEE (reference sequence). The primer mix had 60 V beta and 13 J beta primers. Clones were read by immunoSEQ multiplex PCR, and TCRdb kept only the in-frame ones, dropping some. The top ten hold more than 8.5% of the sample, which has some 58,000 clones, more than 75% seen once. This clonotype was obtained from a human donor with glioblastoma. The sample here was blood, taken after dendritic cell vaccination. This chain connects TRBV5-4 to TRBJ1-1; no reliable D call. CDR3 region: CASSPAGSWTEAFF. The CDR3 DNA reads TGTGCCAGCAGCCCCGCCGGTTCGTGGACTGAAGCTTTCTTT.